This TCR beta chain was documented in a study of Graves' ophthalmopathy and Graves' hyperthyroidism. The CDR3 loop spans 17 amino acids. Per germline, CDR1 SEHNR and CDR2 FQNEAQ (reference sequence). The V segment lost 4 bases and the J segment 3 bases; nucleotides outside the gene matches: 12. Amplified TCR beta CDR3 regions were obtained using RNA transcripts as template. A first-round RT-PCR used HTBI primers, followed by a second-round multiplex PCR. Each CDR3 protein is one row after TCRdb ran MiXCR on the multiplex PCR reads. The sample shows roughly 1.1 million distinct CDR3 sequences, 35% to 40% of them seen only once. Ages of hyperthyroidism patients ran from 18 to 65, and their diagnoses were new, under 2 months' duration.

The rearrangement joins TRBV7-9 to TRBJ2-3; 8 nucleotides align to TRBD2. Source material: peripheral blood or thyroid tissue (not recorded which). This clonotype was sampled from an adult man with Graves' hyperthyroidism. CDR3 coding DNA: TGTGCCAGCAGCTCCTGGGGTGGTAGCGGGATGACAGATACGCAGTATTTT. Amino acids: CASSSWGGSGMTDTQYF.